Below are 20 T cell receptor beta chains sequenced from a single sample in a study of post-analysis software for immune sequencing data. Study-level results: Compared with controls, patients had more of about 5 TRBV segments, including TRBV5-6, TRBV5-1 and TRBV20-1.

Unique molecular identifiers featured in each of the TCR beta cDNA libraries. TCRdb re-called the PCR reads with MiXCR, one entry per CDR3 protein. The sample includes hundreds of thousands of distinct CDR3 sequences, roughly 46% seen only once; the top ten take around an eighth. For these TCRs, the target antigens are not known. Sequenced material: blood. These receptors were taken from a girl aged 5-17 years with multiple sclerosis.

The chain couples TRBV27 to TRBJ2-7; no firm D call. There are 14 residues in the CDR3. CDR1 and CDR2 (germline): MNHEY, SMNVEV (reference sequence). Trimming pared 4 bases from V and 2 bases from J, leaving 12 bases between. The CDR3 nucleotides are TGTGCCAGCAGTTATGGGATACCTCCCTACGAGCAGTACTTC. It codes for CASSYGIPPYEQYF.

The rearrangement uses TRBV10-1 and TRBJ1-1, with D possibly being TRBD1 (6 bases). V lost 3 bases and J 1 base, leaving 9 bases between the germline ends. Germline loops: CDR1 WNHNN, CDR2 SYGVQD (reference sequence). The CDR3 is 14 residues long. For the CDR3, the DNA is TGCGCCAGCAGTGATGGACAGCCGAACACTGAAGCTTTCTTT. Its protein product is CASSDGQPNTEAFF.

This clonotype was observed a handful of times. The chain has TRBV29-1 and TRBJ2-7; the D is unclear. Germline lookup yields CDR1 SQVTM and CDR2 ANQGSEA. Trimming pared 1 base from V and 2 bases from J, leaving 9 bases between. CDR3 length equals 13 residues. The CDR3 region has the DNA TGCAGCGTTGAAGGGGTACTTACCTACGAGCAGTACTTC. Its translation is CSVEGVLTYEQYF.

The chain recombines TRBV25-1 with TRBJ1-2; 7 bases fit TRBD1. The CDR3 length is 16 residues. Germline values: CDR1 MGHDK, CDR2 SYGVNS. Losses at the gene ends were 4 bases for V and 8 bases for J; bases not matched to a gene: 16. The CDR3 here is CASSVTGTVGLSGYTF. DNA of the CDR3: TGTGCCAGCAGTGTAACCGGGACAGTCGGATTAAGCGGCTACACCTTC.

This clonotype was seen ten or more times. The rearrangement joins TRBV9 to TRBJ2-7, with D perhaps matching TRBD1 (5 bases). CDR3 length equals 13 residues. Germline assignment: CDR1 SGDLS and CDR2 YYNGEE. Trimming left V 3 bases short and J 0 bases short, with 7 bases between. The CDR3 nucleotides are TGTGCCAGCAGCGGACAGCTCTCCTACGAGCAGTACTTC. Translation gives CASSGQLSYEQYF.

The chain links TRBV27 to TRBJ1-5; 7 bases agree with TRBD1. With 4 bases clipped from V and 4 bases from J, the junction kept 10 bases outside the gene matches. Germline V gene sequence: CDR1 MNHEY, CDR2 SMNVEV (reference sequence). The CDR3 spans 16 residues. The CDR3 DNA follows: TGTGCCAGCAGTTCCAGGGGGAAGGGTGGGAATCAGCCCCAGCATTTT. Protein sequence: CASSSRGKGGNQPQHF.

The rearrangement joins TRBV24-1 to TRBJ2-1, with D possibly called TRBD1 or TRBD2 (5 bases each). The CDR3 is 11 amino acids. The ends were cut back, 7 bases at V and 11 bases at J, with 11 bases in the middle. Germline assignment: CDR1 KGHDR and CDR2 SFDVKD. The CDR3 reads CATSPGTQQFF. CDR3 DNA: TGTGCCACCAGCCCCGGGACCCAGCAGTTCTTC.

The chain recombines TRBV20-1 with TRBJ2-4; 9 bases match TRBD2. The V segment lost 2 bases and the J segment 0 bases; nucleotides outside the gene matches: 8. This CDR3 region has 17 residues. Germline-derived CDR1 and CDR2 are DFQATT and SNEGSKA (reference sequence). The CDR3 DNA is TGCAGTGCTAGACTCCCTGGACTAGCGCTAGCCAAAAACATTCAGTACTTC. It is translated as CSARLPGLALAKNIQYF.

This sequence joins TRBV24-1 and TRBJ2-1; D remains unclear. The germline V and J ends were trimmed by 1 base and 6 bases, with 9 bases remaining between them. The CDR3 contains 14 residues. Germline CDR1 KGHDR, CDR2 SFDVKD. The DNA of the CDR3 is TGTGCCACCAGTGATTTTTCAGGAGCCAATGAGCAGTTCTTC. Its translation: CATSDFSGANEQFF.

This clonotype was detected only a few times. This chain uses TRBV7-2 with TRBJ1-4; no reliable D call. V lost 5 bases and J 6 bases, leaving 16 bases between the germline ends. Germline CDR1 and CDR2: SGHTA and FQGNSA. The CDR3 runs 15 residues. Here the CDR3 reads CASSTQPGVDEKLFF. The CDR3 DNA is TGTGCCAGCAGCACCCAACCCGGGGTGGATGAAAAACTGTTTTTT.

The chain employs TRBV29-1 and TRBJ2-3, with D possibly TRBD2 on 5 matching bases. CDR1 SQVTM and CDR2 ANQGSEA come from the germline V gene. V was clipped by 4 bases and J by 3 bases, with 8 bases between them. The CDR3 length is 12 residues. The CDR3 region is CSVVGDTDTQYF. As DNA, the CDR3 is TGCAGCGTTGTCGGGGATACAGATACGCAGTATTTT.

The chain carries TRBV10-3 and TRBJ1-1; the match to TRBD1 covers 10 bases. The CDR3 is 16 amino acids. V shed 7 bases and J 5 bases; nucleotides not matched to a gene: 13. Germline-derived CDR1 and CDR2 are ENHRY and SYGVKD. The CDR3 is CAITPDRGRTQTEAFF. Here the CDR3 DNA reads TGTGCCATCACCCCAGACAGGGGGCGGACACAGACTGAAGCTTTCTTT.

CDR3 DNA: TGTGCCAGCAGTTTAAGGGGGCCAGATGAGCAGTTCTTC. Encoded protein: CASSLRGPDEQFF. The chain recombines TRBV27 with TRBJ2-1; 7 positions agree with TRBD1. This CDR3 region has 13 residues. V lost 2 bases, J lost 8 bases, and 3 bases stayed unmatched. Looked up from germline, CDR1 is MNHEY and CDR2 is SMNVEV (reference sequence).

This clonotype has a handful of counts. The rearrangement uses TRBV20-1 and TRBJ1-6; D possibly corresponds to TRBD1 (5 bases). Trimming removed 0 bases from V and 10 bases from J, with 13 bases in between. The CDR3 runs to 14 residues. The V gene's germline CDR1 is DFQATT and CDR2 SNEGSKA (reference sequence). CDR3 in amino acids: CSARDRVGGSPLHF. The CDR3 nucleotides read TGCAGTGCTAGAGATCGGGTCGGGGGGTCACCCCTCCACTTT.

A remark on this clonotype: One junction end does not reproduce the germline sequence, and a read error may be involved. CDR3 protein: CSVWRDSNEQYF. Here the CDR3 DNA reads TGCAGTGTTTGGCGGGACTCCAACGAGCAGTACTTC. This chain links TRBV20-1 with TRBJ2-7; a weak D match, TRBD2 (6 bases). Germline lookup yields CDR1 DFQATT and CDR2 SNEGSKA (reference sequence). The CDR3 covers 12 residues.

The chain recombines TRBV4-3 with TRBJ2-3, with D possibly matching TRBD2 (5 bases). Per the germline V gene, CDR1 is LGHNA and CDR2 is YSLEER. V was trimmed by 6 bases and J by 1 base, leaving 8 bases between them. The CDR3 is 13 residues long. CDR3 sequence: CASRERGTDTQYF. CDR3 DNA sequence: TGCGCCAGCAGAGAGAGGGGCACAGATACGCAGTATTTT.

The rearrangement joins TRBV11-2 to TRBJ2-3; TRBD2 agrees at 8 bases. CDR3 length: 16 residues. The germline V gene encodes CDR1 SGHAT and CDR2 FQNNGV. The V segment lost 4 bases and the J segment 0 bases; nucleotides outside the gene matches: 6. CDR3 region: CASSSRLALSTDTQYF. Here the CDR3 DNA reads TGTGCCAGCAGCTCCAGACTAGCGCTTAGCACAGATACGCAGTATTTT.

The CDR3 is CRAEREGTDTQYF. The CDR3 coding sequence is TGCAGGGCCGAGCGGGAGGGCACAGATACGCAGTATTTT. The gene calls are TRBV29-1 and TRBJ2-3; the match to TRBD2 covers 9 bases. Germline V gene data show CDR1 as SQVTM and CDR2 as ANQGSEA. This CDR3 comprises 13 residues.

The rearrangement uses TRBV25-1 and TRBJ1-1; possible D gene TRBD1, 6 bases. The V gene's germline CDR1 is MGHDK and CDR2 SYGVNS. The CDR3 is made up of 15 amino acids. The V end lost 8 bases, the J end lost 1 base, and 17 bases lay between the germline ends. DNA for the CDR3: TGTGCCAGCTCCCCCCCAGGGGTGGAGAACACTGAAGCTTTCTTT. The encoded protein is CASSPPGVENTEAFF.

This clonotype was seen at least ten times. This sequence joins TRBV20-1 and TRBJ2-1; D might be TRBD1 (6 bases). Germline CDR1 and CDR2: DFQATT and SNEGSKA (reference sequence). The CDR3 totals 13 residues. In DNA, the CDR3 is TGCAGCGCCGGACAGCCTAGCCCCAATGAGCAGTTCTTC. The encoded protein is CSAGQPSPNEQFF.